This is a list of T cell receptor beta chains from one sample in a study of CD8+CD57+ T cells in acquired aplastic anemia. TCRdb itself ran the reads through MiXCR, one entry per CDR3 protein. Of about 220,000 distinct CDR3 sequences listed, around 32% are singletons. The sample comprised sorted CD4+, CD8+, or CD8+CD57+ T cells (not recorded which) from PBMCs. The source is a human donor in good health, serving as a control. Each CDR3 is given with its conserved first and last residue. A D gene is named only where the DNA matches it firmly. A row's size may be missing; if present it is once, few, many or a size class.

v_call	j_call	d_call	clone_size	cdr3_nt	cdr3_aa
TRBV9	TRBJ1-2	-	many	TGTGCCAGCAGCGTAGAACAGGGTGGCTATGGCTACACCTTC	CASSVEQGGYGYTF
TRBV19	TRBJ1-4	TRBD1	many	TGTGCCAGTAGAACAGGGGGCGCATCTGAAAAACTGTTTTTT	CASRTGGASEKLFF
TRBV20-1	TRBJ1-1	-	few	TGCAGTGCTAGGGCCGGGACAAACACTGAAGCTTTCTTT	CSARAGTNTEAFF
TRBV7-3	TRBJ2-7	-	-	TGTGCCAGCAGCCCTTTCCGGGGGCACGTGGAGCAGTACTTC	CASSPFRGHVEQYF
TRBV27	TRBJ1-3	-	few	TGTGCCAGCAGTCTCTTCCTCGGAAACACCATATATTTT	CASSLFLGNTIYF
TRBV30	TRBJ1-2	-	-	TGTGCCTGGAGTGTACAGGTCGACTATGGCTACACCTTC	CAWSVQVDYGYTF
TRBV29-1	TRBJ2-3	TRBD1	many	TGCAGCGTTGCGCCAGGGGGCCGTAGCACAGATACGCAGTATTTT	CSVAPGGRSTDTQYF
TRBV25-1	TRBJ1-3	-	-	TGTGCCAGCAGTGAATCCAGGTTCTCTGGAAACACCATATATTTT	CASSESRFSGNTIYF
TRBV20-1	TRBJ2-3	TRBD2	many	TGCAGTGCCCCGACTAGCGGGAGTCCAACAGATACGCAGTATTTT	CSAPTSGSPTDTQYF
TRBV24-1	TRBJ1-4	TRBD1	many	TGTGCCACCAGTGATCCCAGGGGGGGATATGAAAAACTGTTTTTT	CATSDPRGGYEKLFF
TRBV24-1	TRBJ2-4	-	-	TGTGCCACCAGTGGGCCGGGACGCAACATTCAGTACTTC	CATSGPGRNIQYF
TRBV6-1	TRBJ2-7	-	few	TGTGCCAGCACCATAGCCCCGGACGTCTACGAGCAGTACTTC	CASTIAPDVYEQYF
TRBV10-3	TRBJ1-2	TRBD1	-	TGTGCCAGCCAGGGGGGGGACTATGGCTACACCTTC	CASQGGDYGYTF
TRBV20-1	TRBJ2-1	-	once	TGCAGTGCTACGAAGGAGTTGTCCAATGGTGAGCAGTTCTTC	CSATKELSNGEQFF
TRBV9	TRBJ2-1	TRBD1	many	TGTGCCAGCAGCGTATCCCTTACAGACAGGCAGGGGGTACATGAGCAGTTCTTC	CASSVSLTDRQGVHEQFF
TRBV4-1	TRBJ1-2	-	few	TGCGCCAGCAGTGTGGGGCAGGGGACCACTAACTATGGCTACACCTTC	CASSVGQGTTNYGYTF
TRBV5-4	TRBJ2-7	-	once	TGTGCCAGCAGCATTGACAGGAATCCCTACGAGCAGTACTTC	CASSIDRNPYEQYF
TRBV7-9	TRBJ2-5	-	-	TGTGCCAGCAGCTTAGCGCTAGGGAAAGAGACCCAGTACTTC	CASSLALGKETQYF